This TCR beta chain comes out of a study of blood T cell repertoires in COVID-19. Overall study: Sites in the United States, Italy and Spain provided acute and convalescent COVID-19 samples.

V lost 5 bases and J lost 6; bases outside the gene matches: 7. The germline V gene has CDR1 MGHRA and CDR2 YSYEKL. The CDR3 covers 14 residues. Recruits, aged about 18 to 100 years, lived in 24 US areas. The repertoire was sequenced with immunoSEQ multiplex PCR; TCRdb's copy has only in-frame clones and lacks some. The sample consists of 150,000 or so clones, over 75% of them appearing once. The source material was PBMCs or T cells enriched from blood (not recorded which). This receptor was identified in a human donor with acute COVID-19. The donor label of this sample is uncertain. The chain couples TRBV4-1 to TRBJ2-4, with 7 bases lining up with TRBD2. The CDR3 loop reads CASSGPGRTNIQYF. In DNA form, the CDR3 reads TGCGCCAGCAGCGGACCCGGGAGGACAAACATTCAGTACTTC.